This T cell receptor beta chain was sequenced in a study of T-cell reconstitution after alpha-beta-depleted transplantation in children. Per germline, CDR1 MNHEY and CDR2 SVGEGT. CDR3 length: 16 residues. Trimming removed 1 base from V and 7 bases from J, with 17 bases in between. Unique molecular identifiers were incorporated into the prepared TCRbeta library. TCRdb independently ran MiXCR on the PCR reads; one entry per CDR3 protein. Found here are about 590,000 distinct CDR3 sequences, under 15% of them singletons; the top ten hold roughly 2.3%. Many counts were recorded for this clonotype. The sequences come from PBMCs, mostly from graft donor cells, collected 360 days after TCRalphabeta/CD19-depleted stem cell transplant. V and J are TRBV6-2 or TRBV6-3 and TRBJ2-1, with a possible D match to TRBD2 (5 bases). This TCR was recovered from a male patient aged 10 to 17 who had a stem cell transplant for acute myeloid leukemia, so the T cells may come from the graft donor. The CDR3 region is CASSYFGNFPGNEQFF. CDR3 in DNA: TGTGCCAGCAGTTACTTCGGGAATTTCCCGGGGAATGAGCAGTTCTTC.